These 3 T cell receptor beta chains share one sample of origin, sequenced in a study of blood T cell repertoires in COVID-19. Assay: immunoSEQ multiplex PCR; the TCRdb copy retains only in-frame clones and omits some. The data show 150,000 to 200,000 clones, more than 75% seen once. The sample taken for sequencing was PBMCs or T cells enriched from blood (not recorded which). All receptors derive from a woman aged 50 to 65 with acute COVID-19.

The chain combines TRBV30 with TRBJ2-3; D ambiguous. Germline-derived CDR1 and CDR2 are GTSNPN and SVGIG (reference sequence). The V and J ends lost 2 bases and 7 bases respectively, with 7 bases between them. The CDR3 has 11 residues. The CDR3 loop is CAWSLSNTQYF. Written as DNA, the CDR3 is TGTGCCTGGAGTCTTTCTAATACGCAGTATTTT.

In nucleotides, the CDR3 is TGTGCCACACGGGACAGCACTGAAGCTTTCTTT. This gives the protein CATRDSTEAFF. The J gene is TRBJ1-1, the V gene TRBV7-9; 7 bases match TRBD1. This CDR3 spans 11 amino acids. V was pared by 10 bases and J by 4 bases, with 3 bases of the junction left unmatched. The germline V gene encodes CDR1 SEHNR and CDR2 FQNEAQ (reference sequence).

The V gene is TRBV30, the J gene TRBJ1-1, with no clear D. This CDR3 comprises 13 residues. Germline assignment: CDR1 GTSNPN and CDR2 SVGIG (reference sequence). The V and J ends lost 5 bases and 0 bases respectively, with 10 bases between them. The CDR3 protein is CAWRYRLNTEAFF. In DNA, the CDR3 is TGTGCCTGGCGGTACAGACTGAACACTGAAGCTTTCTTT.